This T cell receptor (beta chain) was recovered during a study of blood T cell repertoires in COVID-19. Among Cohort 3 donors, those recovered had two negative PCRs, clearance, or symptom resolution. In the original processing: Estimated nucleated cell counts came from reference gene primer amplification. TCRdb's table, derived via immunoSEQ multiplex PCR, lists solely in-frame clones and lacks some. That table is the source of V, J and clone size, and D and trimming were worked out from the DNA. Found here are under 300,000 clones, 80% to 90% of them singletons; the top ten hold over 1.5%. This sequence originates from a woman in her 50s who had recovered from COVID-19. Material for sequencing was PBMCs or T cells enriched from blood (not recorded which).

In nucleotides, the CDR3 is TGTGCCAGCAGCTTAATTCAGGGGTACACCGGGGAGCTGTTTTTT. It yields the protein CASSLIQGYTGELFF. V and J are TRBV7-9 and TRBJ2-2; possibly TRBD1 for D (6 bases). Germline CDR1 is SEHNR and CDR2 is FQNEAQ (reference sequence). The length of the CDR3 is 15 residues. Trimming took off 2 bases at V and 3 bases at J, with 10 bases between the two ends.